These 29 T cell receptor beta chains share one sample of origin, sequenced in a study of blood T cells in healthy people across ages. Sample-barcoded 5' priming and a J-beta primer mix drove a second PCR of about 6 to 12 cycles. TCRdb processed the 5' RACE reads anew with MiXCR; each CDR3 protein has one entry. Among roughly 1.4 million distinct CDR3 sequences listed, approximately 63% were seen once. Sequenced: blood. These receptors were taken from a young man in good health.

CDR3 in amino acids: CASSLSVLREAGHRSYGYTF. The CDR3 DNA is TGTGCCAGCAGTTTATCTGTCTTGAGGGAAGCAGGCCATAGGTCCTATGGCTACACCTTC. The rearrangement joins TRBV28 to TRBJ1-2; D gene uncertain. The germline V gene encodes CDR1 MDHEN and CDR2 SYDVKM. V lost 1 base and J 4 bases, leaving 28 bases between the germline ends. This CDR3 region has 20 residues.

The rearrangement joins TRBV12-3 or TRBV12-4 to TRBJ2-7, with a weak D call TRBD2 (5 bases). The CDR3 sequence is 15 residues long. With 5 bases removed from V and 3 bases from J, the gap between germline ends came to 17 bases. This CDR3 is CASSRTGYKNYEQYF. The CDR3 bases are TGTGCCAGCAGTCGGACTGGGTATAAGAACTACGAGCAGTACTTC.

This clonotype was counted only a few times. The chain couples TRBV11-2 to TRBJ2-5; D is possibly TRBD1 (6 bases). The V gene's germline CDR1 is SGHAT and CDR2 FQNNGV. V lost 5 bases and J lost 2, with 15 bases in between. The CDR3 is made up of 15 amino acids. CDR3 amino acids: CASSSQGNLQETQYF. CDR3 DNA sequence: TGTGCCAGCAGCAGTCAGGGGAACCTACAAGAGACCCAGTACTTC.

This clonotype came up a few times. The rearrangement uses TRBV7-2 and TRBJ2-3, with no clear D. Trimming removed 0 bases from V and 4 bases from J, with 8 bases in between. This CDR3 contains 14 residues. Germline V lookup: CDR1 SGHTA, CDR2 FQGNSA. The CDR3, as DNA: TGTGCCAGCAGCTTAGCGAGGAGCTCAGATACGCAGTATTTT. This translates into CASSLARSSDTQYF.

This chain joins TRBV3-1 and TRBJ2-1; D is perhaps TRBD1 (6 bases). Germline CDR1 is LGHDT and CDR2 is YNNKEL (reference sequence). The CDR3 totals 16 residues. V was clipped by 3 bases and J by 6 bases, with 18 bases between them. This chain's CDR3 is CASSQRQVSFVNEQFF. In DNA, the CDR3 is TGTGCCAGCAGCCAGAGACAGGTATCGTTTGTCAATGAGCAGTTCTTC.

In its sample, this clonotype was seen a few times. The chain is built from TRBV29-1 and TRBJ1-2; 8 bases agree with TRBD1. Germline V gene data show CDR1 as SQVTM and CDR2 as ANQGSEA. The CDR3 consists of 12 residues. J was trimmed by 4 bases and V by 3 bases; bases with no gene match: 1. CDR3 sequence reads: CSVDRGPYGYTF. Written as DNA, the CDR3 is TGCAGCGTTGACAGGGGGCCCTATGGCTACACCTTC.

V gene TRBV7-2 combines with J gene TRBJ2-3, with unresolved D. The germline CDR1 and CDR2 sequences are SGHTA and FQGNSA. CDR3 length equals 16 residues. Trimming removed 5 bases at V and 3 bases at J, with 18 bases between. The CDR3 coding sequence is TGTGCCAGCAGCCGCCCGAAGGGCGATGGGACAGATACGCAGTATTTT. Translated: CASSRPKGDGTDTQYF.

This clonotype turned up a few times. The gene calls are TRBV10-3 and TRBJ1-2; 9 nucleotides match TRBD1. CDR1 is ENHRY, CDR2 SYGVKD, per germline. The CDR3 runs to 13 residues. Unmatched junction bases numbered 3, after V lost 3 bases and J lost 7 bases. CDR3 DNA sequence: TGTGCCATCAGTGACGGACAGGGGATTGGCTACACCTTC. Translation: CAISDGQGIGYTF.

V usage is TRBV13 and J usage is TRBJ1-2, with D possibly TRBD1 on 6 matching bases. The V and J ends lost 4 bases and 3 bases respectively, with 18 bases between them. Germline V gene lookup returns CDR1 PRHDT and CDR2 FYEKMQ (reference sequence). There are 16 residues in the CDR3. The CDR3, as DNA: TGTGCCAGCAGCTCCTTGGGGACATCTTCCTACTATGGCTACACCTTC. Translating gives CASSSLGTSSYYGYTF.

The chain links TRBV7-9 to TRBJ2-4, with 7 bases identical to TRBD2. This CDR3 comprises 14 residues. Germline values: CDR1 SEHNR, CDR2 FQNEAQ (reference sequence). The junction had 9 bases not matched to a gene; V was cut back by 5 bases and J by 8 bases. The CDR3 loop is CASSSLAGGDIQYF. As DNA, the CDR3 is TGTGCCAGCAGCAGCTTAGCGGGCGGAGACATTCAGTACTTC.

This clonotype was counted between two and nine times. This chain links TRBV4-2 with TRBJ2-3, with D perhaps TRBD1 (6 bases). Per the germline V gene, CDR1 is LGHNA and CDR2 is YNFKEQ. Trimming took off 8 bases at V and 6 bases at J, with 12 bases between the two ends. This CDR3 region has 12 residues. CDR3 loop: CASGEGGDTQYF. DNA of the CDR3: TGTGCCAGCGGCGAAGGGGGTGATACGCAGTATTTT.

The chain has TRBV5-1 and TRBJ1-2, with 8 bases aligning to TRBD1. This CDR3 spans 15 amino acids. CDR1 SGHRS and CDR2 YFSETQ come from the germline V gene. V dropped 3 bases and J dropped 5; count of bases not matched to a gene: 9. The CDR3 DNA is TGCGCCAGCAGCTCCGGACAGGGTTATTCATATGGCTACACCTTC. It is translated as CASSSGQGYSYGYTF.

The chain is built from TRBV6-6 and TRBJ2-5; 7 bases line up with TRBD1. The J segment lost 2 bases and the V segment lost 7 bases, leaving 10 bases of the junction unmatched. The germline gives CDR1 MNHNY, CDR2 SVGAGI (reference sequence). The CDR3 runs to 15 residues. As DNA, the CDR3 is TGTGCCAGCAACGACCGGGACAGTCGTCAAGAGACCCAGTACTTC. It specifies CASNDRDSRQETQYF.

This sequence joins TRBV4-2 and TRBJ1-2; D gene unclear. CDR1 LGHNA and CDR2 YNFKEQ come from the germline V gene. V was trimmed by 0 bases and J by 3 bases, leaving 8 bases between them. The CDR3 loop spans 14 amino acids. CDR3 bases: TGTGCCAGCAGCCAAGACCTTGATTACTATGGCTACACCTTC. This gives the protein CASSQDLDYYGYTF.

This chain links TRBV7-9 with TRBJ2-2; D is perhaps TRBD2 (6 bases). The germline V gene has CDR1 SEHNR and CDR2 FQNEAQ (reference sequence). V shed 1 base and J shed 0 bases, with 12 bases lying between them. There are 17 residues in the CDR3. The chain's CDR3 is CASSLVNGRTNTGELFF. The CDR3 region has the DNA TGTGCCAGCAGCTTAGTCAACGGGAGAACGAACACCGGGGAGCTGTTTTTT.

Remarks on this clonotype: A much larger clone differs by one base, so this may be a read error. The chain uses TRBV12-5 and TRBJ2-4, with 8 positions matching TRBD2. Germline trimming cut 1 base from V and 5 bases from J; bases unmatched to any gene: 16. CDR3 size: 19 residues. The germline CDR1 and CDR2 sequences are LGHNT and FRNRAP. CDR3 sequence reads: CASGLALPMAGGDENIQYF. The CDR3 nucleotides are TGTGCTAGTGGTTTGGCCCTACCTATGGCGGGGGGTGATGAAAACATTCAGTACTTC.

This clonotype turned up a few times. This rearrangement joins TRBV29-1 to TRBJ2-5; D possibly matches TRBD1 or TRBD2 (5 bases each). Germline CDR1 SQVTM, CDR2 ANQGSEA. This CDR3 has 15 residues. V lost 3 bases, J lost 1 base, and 15 bases lay in between. CDR3 DNA: TGCAGCGTTGAGGCAGGGCGAGGGACCCAAGAGACCCAGTACTTC. Protein sequence: CSVEAGRGTQETQYF.

A few counts support this clonotype. This sequence joins TRBV29-1 and TRBJ1-2, with 11 positions matching TRBD1. J gave up 0 bases and V 1 base, and 7 bases lay outside the gene matches. The CDR3 is 17 residues long. CDR1 SQVTM and CDR2 ANQGSEA come from the germline V gene. The CDR3 reads CSVEGPGQGEANYGYTF. The CDR3 region has the DNA TGCAGCGTTGAAGGCCCGGGACAGGGGGAGGCTAACTATGGCTACACCTTC.

This clonotype has a handful of counts. The chain recombines TRBV12-5 with TRBJ2-5, with D unresolved. V lost 2 bases to trimming and J lost 1 base, with 14 bases between them. There are 16 residues in the CDR3. The germline gives CDR1 LGHNT, CDR2 FRNRAP. The CDR3 sequence: CASGLNRQILQETQYF. The CDR3 DNA follows: TGTGCTAGTGGTTTGAACCGACAAATTCTCCAAGAGACCCAGTACTTC.

The rearrangement links TRBV10-2 to TRBJ1-2, with D uncertain. V shed 2 bases and J shed 7 bases, with 14 bases lying between them. Germline V CDR1 and CDR2: WSHSY, SAAADI. There are 14 residues in the CDR3. In DNA, the CDR3 is TGCGCCAGCAGTGAGAGCGGTCCTGGTCGTGGCTACACCTTC. This encodes CASSESGPGRGYTF.

The V gene is TRBV24-1, the J gene TRBJ2-7; D possibly corresponds to TRBD2 (6 bases). The V gene's germline CDR1 is KGHDR and CDR2 SFDVKD. With 0 bases removed from V and 9 bases from J, the gap between germline ends came to 14 bases. CDR3 length: 14 amino acids. The CDR3 nucleotides read TGTGCCACCAGTGATTTGCGTGGGGGGACGAGGCAGTACTTC. This codes for CATSDLRGGTRQYF.

The chain recombines TRBV20-1 with TRBJ2-3; a possible D gene is TRBD2 (5 bases). Trimming took 5 bases from V and 3 from J, leaving 15 bases between them. CDR3 length: 14 residues. CDR1 is DFQATT and CDR2 is SNEGSKA in the germline V gene (reference sequence). The CDR3 loop reads CSARRDRATDTQYF. The CDR3 DNA is TGCAGTGCTCGCCGGGATAGGGCGACAGATACGCAGTATTTT.

This clonotype turned up a few times. The chain has TRBV20-1 and TRBJ1-2, with D possibly TRBD1 on 6 matching bases. The germline V and J ends were trimmed by 4 bases and 8 bases, with 17 bases remaining between them. CDR3 length: 13 residues. Germline V gene sequence: CDR1 DFQATT, CDR2 SNEGSKA (reference sequence). The CDR3 bases are TGCAGTGCTACAACAGGCGCTGGGGGCGGCTACACCTTC. Its translation is CSATTGAGGGYTF.

This clonotype was seen more than once but under ten times. The V gene is TRBV6-6, the J gene TRBJ2-7; 10 bases map to TRBD1. Trimming at V came to 4 bases and at J to 3 bases, leaving 3 bases not matched to a gene. The length of the CDR3 is 14 residues. Germline CDR1 reads MNHNY; CDR2 reads SVGAGI (reference sequence). DNA of the CDR3: TGTGCCAGCAGTTTCAGGACAGGGGGCTACGAGCAGTACTTC. Translating gives CASSFRTGGYEQYF.

V is TRBV7-2 and J is TRBJ2-6, with D perhaps matching TRBD2 (5 bases). This CDR3 contains 11 residues. The germline CDR1 and CDR2 sequences are SGHTA and FQGNSA. The V end was cut by 8 bases, the J end by 12 bases, with 11 bases between. The DNA for the CDR3 is TGTGCCAGCCGGGGTTCGGGCGTCCTGACTTTC. Its protein is CASRGSGVLTF.

V is TRBV4-3 and J is TRBJ2-7, with D perhaps given as TRBD1 or TRBD2 (5 bases each). Per germline, CDR1 LGHNA and CDR2 YSLEER. This CDR3 contains 15 residues. Trimming cost V 1 base and J 2 bases, with 12 bases left between them. The chain's CDR3 is CASSQAQAGPYEQYF. CDR3 bases: TGCGCCAGCAGCCAAGCACAGGCGGGCCCCTACGAGCAGTACTTC.

The CDR3 region has the DNA TGTGCCAGCAGTGAAGGAACTAGCGGGACGAAATACGAGCAGTACTTC. This encodes CASSEGTSGTKYEQYF. The rearrangement links TRBV6-1 to TRBJ2-4, with TRBD2 matching 10 bases. The J call is uncertain, as TRBJ2-7 better fits the DNA end. This CDR3 spans 16 amino acids. The germline CDR1 and CDR2 sequences are MNHNS and SASEGT.

The sample holds one count of this clonotype. The chain uses TRBV14 and TRBJ2-4; TRBD1 might be the D (6 bases). The J call may not be correct, given that the DNA end is closer to TRBJ2-7. The CDR3 length is 14 residues. Germline V lookup: CDR1 SGHDN, CDR2 FVKESK. CDR3 amino acids: CASSQENRVREQYF. The CDR3 region has the DNA TGTGCCAGCAGCCAAGAAAACAGGGTACGCGAGCAGTACTTC.

This clonotype has only a few counts. The rearrangement uses TRBV4-3 and TRBJ1-5; 8 bases map to TRBD1. This CDR3 comprises 14 residues. J lost 5 bases, V lost 3 bases, and 3 bases had no gene match. The germline CDR1 and CDR2 sequences are LGHNA and YSLEER. CDR3 residues: CASSHSGGDQPQHF. Here the CDR3 DNA reads TGCGCCAGCAGCCACTCAGGGGGCGATCAGCCCCAGCATTTT.